The clone carrying this T cell receptor beta chain was observed a few times. Its cognate antigen is unknown. These data originate in a study of blood T cells in healthy people across ages. Study-wide results and limits: The study found more naive CD4+ cells and higher diversity in long-lived than aged donors. The donors' CMV status was not determined, possibly confounding changes in expanded clonotypes.

Combining a sample-barcoded 5' primer with a J-beta primer mix, a second PCR ran for 7 to 11 cycles. MiXCR, run by TCRdb on the 5' RACE reads, gives a single entry per CDR3 protein. In the table there are under 1,000,000 distinct CDR3 sequences, about 46% of which are singletons. V was clipped by 3 bases and J by 0 bases, with 10 bases between them. This CDR3 has 15 residues. Looked up from germline, CDR1 is KGHSH and CDR2 is LQKENI. The receptor comes from a man of 80 years or more in good health. Sequenced: blood. V and J are TRBV18 and TRBJ2-3, with D perhaps matching TRBD1 (5 bases). The CDR3 sequence is CASSPQGTSTDTQYF. The CDR3 DNA reads as TGTGCCAGCTCACCGCAGGGAACCAGCACAGATACGCAGTATTTT. Looking up the rest from reference TRBV18 and TRBJ2-3 gives the full variable domain: NAGVMQNPRHLVRRRGQEARLRCSPMKGHSHVYWYRQLPEEGLKFMVYLQKENIIDESGMPKERFSAEFPKEGPSILRIQQVVRGDSAAYFCASSPQGTSTDTQYFGPGTRLTVL.